This entry describes one TCR beta chain. Trimming pared 1 base from V and 10 bases from J, leaving 20 bases between. CDR1 is MNHNS and CDR2 is SASEGT in the germline V gene. CDR3 size: 16 residues. The data were obtained in a study of blood T cell repertoires in COVID-19. About the research overall: Sample material is recorded as cDNA or gDNA derived from T cells, B-cell-depleted T cells, or PBMCs.

Original analysis: Estimates of nucleated cell counts were drawn from the amplification of reference gene primers. Libraries were prepared by immunoSEQ multiplex PCR; TCRdb keeps only in-frame clonotypes and omits some of them. V and J calls and clone size are as listed in that table; D and trimming were resolved from the DNA. The sample carries approximately 120,000 clones, around 78% recorded once. Sequencing was performed on peripheral blood. The TCR comes from a human donor in a cohort sampled during active COVID-19. The chain joins TRBV6-1 to TRBJ2-1; D perhaps matches TRBD1 (6 bases). The CDR3 DNA reads as TGTGCCAGCAGTGAAGAGGGGCAGGGGACCCCCCGGGAGCAGTTCTTC. It translates to CASSEEGQGTPREQFF.